These T cell receptor beta chains were read from a single sample in a study of early T cells in non-severe SARS-CoV-2 infection. TCRdb redid the calling of the 5' RACE reads with MiXCR, one entry per CDR3 protein. This sample has 45,000 to 60,000 distinct CDR3 sequences, with about 9.4% found just once. The sequenced sample consisted of whole blood. These receptor sequences come from an adult who was a healthcare worker with PCR-confirmed SARS-CoV-2 infection or an uninfected control (not recorded which). Each CDR3 is given with its conserved first and last residue. A clone size is listed for some rows: how often the clone was seen (once, few, many), or a class if it is expanded.

clone_size: -; j_call: TRBJ1-1; v_call: TRBV2; cdr3_aa: CASSERGLTEAFF
clone_size: many; j_call: TRBJ2-2; v_call: TRBV3-1; cdr3_aa: CASSQGVNTGELFF
clone_size: few; j_call: TRBJ2-5; v_call: TRBV7-9; cdr3_aa: CASSLVGTQETQYF
clone_size: many; j_call: TRBJ1-4; v_call: TRBV4-1; cdr3_aa: CASSQVPEGYEKLFF
clone_size: many; j_call: TRBJ2-4; v_call: TRBV19; cdr3_aa: CASSPRGSGVTNIQYF
clone_size: few; j_call: TRBJ1-6; v_call: TRBV4-2; cdr3_aa: CASSQVATVDYNSPLHF
clone_size: -; j_call: TRBJ2-1; v_call: TRBV2; cdr3_aa: CASRTAGSSYNEQFF
clone_size: many; j_call: TRBJ1-1; v_call: TRBV18; cdr3_aa: CASSPEGSRSEAFF
clone_size: few; j_call: TRBJ2-1; v_call: TRBV4-2; cdr3_aa: CASSQDLAGKYNEQFF
clone_size: many; j_call: TRBJ2-3; v_call: TRBV5-1; cdr3_aa: CASSSGDMSTDTQYF
clone_size: many; j_call: TRBJ1-4; v_call: TRBV7-9; cdr3_aa: CASSLGGSPSEKLFF
clone_size: many; j_call: TRBJ1-6; v_call: TRBV19; cdr3_aa: CASADSFNSPLHF
clone_size: -; j_call: TRBJ2-3; v_call: TRBV5-5; cdr3_aa: CASSQPDTQYF
clone_size: many; j_call: TRBJ2-7; v_call: TRBV5-6; cdr3_aa: CASSRARNKKNYEQYF
clone_size: -; j_call: TRBJ2-7; v_call: TRBV7-8; cdr3_aa: CASSFSPRGLGIRYEQYF
clone_size: many; j_call: TRBJ1-4; v_call: TRBV29-1; cdr3_aa: CSVDGTGEKLFF
clone_size: many; j_call: TRBJ2-3; v_call: TRBV7-6; cdr3_aa: CASSQGAGWTDTQYF
clone_size: many; j_call: TRBJ2-5; v_call: TRBV6-5; cdr3_aa: CASRQQGYQETQYF
clone_size: few; j_call: TRBJ2-7; v_call: TRBV5-1; cdr3_aa: CASSLYGQGYEQYF
clone_size: -; j_call: TRBJ2-3; v_call: TRBV7-8; cdr3_aa: CASSRDFTSTDTQYF
clone_size: few; j_call: TRBJ1-5; v_call: TRBV29-1; cdr3_aa: CSVVGGNNQPQHF
clone_size: many; j_call: TRBJ2-3; v_call: TRBV7-2; cdr3_aa: CASSRGRSDTQYF
clone_size: many; j_call: TRBJ1-3; v_call: TRBV11-2; cdr3_aa: CASSFLAGNTIYF
clone_size: few; j_call: TRBJ2-7; v_call: TRBV7-8; cdr3_aa: CASSTRVAYEQYF
clone_size: -; j_call: TRBJ1-6; v_call: TRBV20-1; cdr3_aa: CSAPGGRTYNSPLHF
clone_size: few; j_call: TRBJ2-3; v_call: TRBV7-9; cdr3_aa: CVSSPGTRRADTQYF
clone_size: many; j_call: TRBJ1-4; v_call: TRBV29-1; cdr3_aa: CSVEEDRGNEKLFF
clone_size: many; j_call: TRBJ2-7; v_call: TRBV12-3/TRBV12-4; cdr3_aa: CASSSGPMREQYF
clone_size: many; j_call: TRBJ2-1; v_call: TRBV5-1; cdr3_aa: CASSSPSGSYNEQFF
clone_size: many; j_call: TRBJ2-7; v_call: TRBV6-2/TRBV6-3; cdr3_aa: CASSWTGVVGEQYF
clone_size: -; j_call: TRBJ2-3; v_call: TRBV6-2/TRBV6-3; cdr3_aa: CASRAPGLADPDTQYF
clone_size: few; j_call: TRBJ2-4; v_call: TRBV3-1; cdr3_aa: CASSLDRGLENIQYF
clone_size: many; j_call: TRBJ1-1; v_call: TRBV5-1; cdr3_aa: CASSPAWGGTEAFF
clone_size: many; j_call: TRBJ2-5; v_call: TRBV29-1; cdr3_aa: CSVVTSGIDIETQYF
clone_size: few; j_call: TRBJ2-2; v_call: TRBV6-6; cdr3_aa: CASRRPGDTGELFF
clone_size: many; j_call: TRBJ2-7; v_call: TRBV7-2; cdr3_aa: CASTNSPYEQYF
clone_size: many; j_call: TRBJ2-1; v_call: TRBV29-1; cdr3_aa: CSAPPEQFF
clone_size: -; j_call: TRBJ1-6; v_call: TRBV6-6; cdr3_aa: CASSYPGANSPLHF
clone_size: -; j_call: TRBJ2-2; v_call: TRBV10-3; cdr3_aa: CAIRDGANTGELFF
clone_size: -; j_call: TRBJ1-1; v_call: TRBV6-6; cdr3_aa: CASNRLNTEAFF
clone_size: -; j_call: TRBJ2-1; v_call: TRBV19; cdr3_aa: CASSLSPPRRASSYNEQFF
clone_size: many; j_call: TRBJ1-1; v_call: TRBV19; cdr3_aa: CASSIDLGQGVNTEAFF
clone_size: -; j_call: TRBJ1-6; v_call: TRBV20-1; cdr3_aa: CSAGGTESYNSPLHF
clone_size: few; j_call: TRBJ2-2; v_call: TRBV18; cdr3_aa: CASSTGTGGTGELFF
clone_size: many; j_call: TRBJ2-7; v_call: TRBV6-5; cdr3_aa: CASSSSFGTYEQYF
clone_size: -; j_call: TRBJ2-2; v_call: TRBV3-1; cdr3_aa: CASSHPPGTAQNGELFF
clone_size: -; j_call: TRBJ2-3; v_call: TRBV6-2/TRBV6-3; cdr3_aa: CASSRSGSTDTQYF
clone_size: -; j_call: TRBJ1-4; v_call: TRBV5-4; cdr3_aa: CASSPGQQNEKLFF
clone_size: many; j_call: TRBJ1-4; v_call: TRBV11-2; cdr3_aa: CASSPLEGYNEKLFF
clone_size: few; j_call: TRBJ2-5; v_call: TRBV12-3/TRBV12-4; cdr3_aa: CASSLAGLAGSETQYF
clone_size: few; j_call: TRBJ2-3; v_call: TRBV6-6; cdr3_aa: CASTQVQGTDTQYF
clone_size: few; j_call: TRBJ2-2; v_call: TRBV5-1; cdr3_aa: CASSVETSGRRNTGELFF
clone_size: many; j_call: TRBJ2-7; v_call: TRBV2; cdr3_aa: CASSEAGASEYF
clone_size: -; j_call: TRBJ2-3; v_call: TRBV12-3/TRBV12-4; cdr3_aa: CASSLLGVPKQYF
clone_size: many; j_call: TRBJ2-1; v_call: TRBV5-1; cdr3_aa: CASSPNYNEQFF
clone_size: many; j_call: TRBJ2-1; v_call: TRBV11-2; cdr3_aa: CASSPGLAEYNEQFF
clone_size: -; j_call: TRBJ2-7; v_call: TRBV6-5; cdr3_aa: CASSYSSYSEGYEQYF
clone_size: many; j_call: TRBJ2-5; v_call: TRBV20-1; cdr3_aa: CSASATGPSGQETQYF